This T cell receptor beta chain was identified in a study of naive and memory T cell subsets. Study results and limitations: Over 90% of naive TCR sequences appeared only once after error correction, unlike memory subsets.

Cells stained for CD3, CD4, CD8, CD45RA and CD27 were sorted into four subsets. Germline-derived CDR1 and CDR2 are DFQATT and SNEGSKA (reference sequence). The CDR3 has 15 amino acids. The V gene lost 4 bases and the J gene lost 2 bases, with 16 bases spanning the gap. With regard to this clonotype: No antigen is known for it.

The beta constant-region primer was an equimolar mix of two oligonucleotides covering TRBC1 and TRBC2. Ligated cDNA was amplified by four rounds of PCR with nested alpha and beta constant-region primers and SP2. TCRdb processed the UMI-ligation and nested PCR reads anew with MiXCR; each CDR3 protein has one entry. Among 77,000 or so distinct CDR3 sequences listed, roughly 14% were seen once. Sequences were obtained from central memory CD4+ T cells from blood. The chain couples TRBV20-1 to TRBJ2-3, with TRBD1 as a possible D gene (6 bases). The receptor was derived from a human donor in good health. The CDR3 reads CSATQRRGNTDTQYF. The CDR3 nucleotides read TGCAGTGCTACCCAGCGCAGGGGAAACACAGATACGCAGTATTTT.